The clone carrying this TCR beta chain was picked up a small number of times. The sample is drawn from a study of blood T cell repertoires in COVID-19. V shed 0 bases and J 2 bases; nucleotides not matched to a gene: 7. The CDR3 consists of 17 residues. Per the germline V gene, CDR1 is LGHNA and CDR2 is YNFKEQ. Cohort assignment relied on participant-reported clinical history. The repertoire was sequenced with immunoSEQ multiplex PCR; TCRdb's copy has only in-frame clones and lacks some. The table lists about 240,000 clones, roughly 80% of them singletons. Material for sequencing was PBMCs or T cells enriched from blood (not recorded which). The chain employs TRBV4-2 and TRBJ1-5, with 7 positions matching TRBD1. This clonotype originated in a woman between 40 and 50 years old who had been exposed to COVID-19. CDR3 bases: TGTGCCAGCAGCCAAGATCCAGGAGGACAGGGCAATCAGCCCCAGCATTTT. Translation: CASSQDPGGQGNQPQHF.